One and the same sample provided the 17 T cell receptor beta chains below, sequenced in a study of CD8+ T cells in alopecia areata. Once RNA had been extracted, it was reverse transcribed into cDNA to act as the sequencing template. Profiling relied on immunoSEQ multiplex PCR, and the TCRdb table lists in-frame clones only, not all of them. This table holds a few hundred thousand clones, roughly three fifths found once. Sequenced input: CD8+ T cells sorted from blood. These receptor sequences come from a human donor in good health.

This clone was seen only a few times. This chain connects TRBV14 to TRBJ2-7, with TRBD2 matching over 8 bases. Trimming at V came to 2 bases and at J to 0 bases, leaving 3 bases not matched to a gene. CDR1 is SGHDN and CDR2 is FVKESK in the germline V gene. There are 15 residues in the CDR3. CDR3 loop: CASSQRGGLSYEQYF. The CDR3 DNA reads TGTGCCAGCAGCCAACGGGGGGGTCTCTCCTACGAGCAGTACTTC. The full variable domain, with the rest looked up from reference TRBV14 and TRBJ2-7, is EAGVTQFPSHSVIEKGQTVTLRCDPISGHDNLYWYRRVMGKEIKFLLHFVKESKQDESGMPNNRFLAERTGGTYSTLKVQPAELEDSGVYFCASSQRGGLSYEQYFGPGTRLTVT.

The rearrangement uses TRBV7-9 and TRBJ2-7; D is uncertain. Germline V gene data show CDR1 as SEHNR and CDR2 as FQNEAQ (reference sequence). This CDR3 spans 15 amino acids. V lost 5 bases to trimming and J lost 0 bases, with 14 bases between them. The CDR3: CASSPVTASSYEQYF. CDR3 sequence (DNA): TGTGCCAGCAGCCCTGTGACTGCCTCCTCCTACGAGCAGTACTTC. The full variable domain, in which reference TRBV7-9 and TRBJ2-7 provide the parts outside the CDR3, is DTGVSQNPRHKITKRGQNVTFRCDPISEHNRLYWYRQTLGQGPEFLTYFQNEAQLEKSRLLSDRFSAERPKGSFSTLEIQRTEQGDSAMYLCASSPVTASSYEQYFGPGTRLTVT.

This clone was counted a single time. The chain links TRBV7-9 to TRBJ2-7; D unclear. The CDR3 spans 12 residues. From germline, CDR1 is SEHNR and CDR2 FQNEAQ (reference sequence). Trimming took 5 bases from V and 5 from J, leaving 10 bases between them. The CDR3 DNA reads as TGTGCCAGCAGCATACGCAGCGACGAGCAGTACTTC. It specifies CASSIRSDEQYF.

For this clone: Within the sample, other DNA sequences also encode this same CDR3. The V gene is TRBV29-1, the J gene TRBJ2-7; 8 bases fit TRBD1. Unmatched junction bases numbered 7, after V lost 5 bases and J lost 7 bases. CDR1 and CDR2 (germline): SQVTM, ANQGSEA. The CDR3 has 12 residues. CDR3 protein: CSVTGTGGEQYF. CDR3 DNA: TGCAGCGTTACCGGGACAGGCGGGGAGCAGTACTTC.

The V and J genes are TRBV7-2 and TRBJ2-7; 9 bases are a match to TRBD2. The CDR3 spans 16 residues. The V segment lost 8 bases and the J segment 0 bases; nucleotides outside the gene matches: 11. Germline V gene sequence: CDR1 SGHTA, CDR2 FQGNSA. The CDR3 DNA reads TGTGCCAGCCGCCTCACCCCAGCGGGGGGCTCCTACGAGCAGTACTTC. It specifies CASRLTPAGGSYEQYF.

The V and J genes are TRBV29-1 and TRBJ2-7, with D possibly TRBD1 on 7 matching bases. Germline V gives CDR1 SQVTM, CDR2 ANQGSEA. V was clipped by 4 bases and J by 0 bases, with 19 bases between them. This CDR3 has 16 residues. The CDR3 coding sequence is TGCAGCGTTGGCGGGACAGTAGATGGAAACTCCTACGAGCAGTACTTC. Encoded protein: CSVGGTVDGNSYEQYF.

The chain links TRBV4-1 to TRBJ2-7; TRBD2 is a possible D gene (6 bases). The CDR3 consists of 13 residues. V lost 4 bases and J lost 6, with 13 bases in between. CDR1 MGHRA and CDR2 YSYEKL come from the germline V gene. The CDR3 nucleotides read TGCGCCAGCAGCCGGGGACTCTGGGGCGAGCAGTACTTC. It is translated as CASSRGLWGEQYF.

The J gene is TRBJ1-4, the V gene TRBV29-1; D may be TRBD1 (5 bases). V was cut by 6 bases and J by 11 bases, with 19 bases left in between. Germline lookup yields CDR1 SQVTM and CDR2 ANQGSEA. The CDR3 contains 13 residues. Here the CDR3 DNA reads TGCAGCGTACACAGGTCCGATACGGGGAAACTGTTTTTT. Its translation: CSVHRSDTGKLFF.

The chain combines TRBV27 with TRBJ1-2; 9 bases match TRBD1. CDR1 is MNHEY, CDR2 SMNVEV, per germline (reference sequence). CDR3 length equals 14 residues. With 8 bases clipped from V and 7 bases from J, the junction kept 11 bases outside the gene matches. The CDR3 coding sequence is TGTGCCAGCCATGACCCAGGGACAGGGCTTGGCTACACCTTC. Protein: CASHDPGTGLGYTF.

The chain combines TRBV2 with TRBJ2-7, with D possibly being TRBD1 or TRBD2 (6 bases each). V lost 0 bases to trimming and J lost 5 bases, with 17 bases between them. Germline lookup yields CDR1 SNHLY and CDR2 FYNNEI. The CDR3 extends over 16 amino acids. CDR3 sequence (DNA): TGTGCCAGCAGTGAAGCGCGAACGGGGGCGGCCCACGAGCAGTACTTC. Residues: CASSEARTGAAHEQYF.

There are a few counts of this clone. V gene TRBV7-9 combines with J gene TRBJ1-6; D ambiguous. CDR3 length equals 14 residues. The germline CDR1 and CDR2 sequences are SEHNR and FQNEAQ (reference sequence). V lost 1 base, J lost 7 bases, and 8 bases lay in between. This CDR3 reads CASSLGGGNSPLHF. CDR3 nucleotides: TGTGCCAGCAGCTTAGGGGGAGGGAATTCACCCCTCCACTTT.

V usage is TRBV6-6 and J usage is TRBJ2-7; 7 positions agree with TRBD1. V lost 0 bases, J lost 4 bases, and 3 bases stayed unmatched. Germline V gives CDR1 MNHNY, CDR2 SVGAGI (reference sequence). The CDR3 totals 14 residues. CDR3 DNA: TGTGCCAGCAGTTACTCAGGGGGCTTTTACGAGCAGTACTTC. The encoded protein is CASSYSGGFYEQYF.

The chain joins TRBV13 to TRBJ1-1, with D possibly being TRBD1 (5 bases). The CDR3 has 14 amino acids. Trimming removed 0 bases from V and 7 bases from J, with 12 bases in between. The germline V gene encodes CDR1 PRHDT and CDR2 FYEKMQ (reference sequence). This CDR3 is CASSLGGRDFEAFF. DNA of the CDR3: TGTGCCAGCAGCTTAGGCGGACGGGACTTTGAAGCTTTCTTT.

This chain connects TRBV27 to TRBJ2-1, with 7 bases lining up with TRBD1. The CDR3 is 14 residues long. Looked up from germline, CDR1 is MNHEY and CDR2 is SMNVEV (reference sequence). V shed 6 bases, J shed 7 bases, and the junction held 9 bases outside the gene matches. The CDR3 sequence: CASRNVGTANEQFF. DNA for the CDR3: TGTGCCAGCAGAAACGTGGGGACAGCAAATGAGCAGTTCTTC.

The chain recombines TRBV13 with TRBJ2-2; D call uncertain. Trimming took 7 bases from V and 7 from J, leaving 16 bases between them. The CDR3 extends over 14 amino acids. In germline, CDR1 is PRHDT, CDR2 FYEKMQ (reference sequence). The CDR3 nucleotides read TGTGCCAGCACACTCTCAGTCAGTGACGGGGAGCTGTTTTTT. Protein product: CASTLSVSDGELFF.

The genes are TRBV6-6 and TRBJ1-5; no reliable D call. V lost 5 bases and J lost 0, with 11 bases in between. CDR1 is MNHNY and CDR2 is SVGAGI in the germline V gene (reference sequence). The length of the CDR3 is 15 residues. In DNA, the CDR3 is TGTGCCAGCAGTACCGGACCGTATAGCAATCAGCCCCAGCATTTT. Its protein product is CASSTGPYSNQPQHF.

This chain links TRBV29-1 with TRBJ1-2; D unresolved. CDR1 is SQVTM, CDR2 ANQGSEA, per germline. The germline V and J ends were trimmed by 6 bases and 4 bases, with 12 bases remaining between them. The length of the CDR3 is 12 residues. For the CDR3, the DNA is TGCAGCGTCCCTGGTGGAGTCTATGGCTACACCTTC. Translated, it gives CSVPGGVYGYTF.